Below are 3 T cell receptor beta chains sequenced from a single sample in a study of blood T cell repertoires in COVID-19 (dated by TCRdb to 2020 to 2022). Receptors were amplified or captured by the immunoSEQ multiplex PCR assay. TCRdb carries this immuneACCESS record with in-frame sequences only. Its versions omit some clonotypes, under half of them owing to an unresolved V gene in the studies checked, with the rest unexplained. Here the sample has roughly 200,000 clones; about 91% occur a single time. In total, the top ten clones hold 2% to 2.5% of the sample. What was sequenced was PBMCs or T cells enriched from blood (not recorded which). The source is a woman between 40 and 50 years old with acute COVID-19.

The chain employs TRBV21-1 and TRBJ2-5; the table's TRBD2 call for D was not verified on the DNA. TRBV21-1 is termed a pseudogene. CDR3 length equals 13 residues. CDR3 residues: CASSKRDQETQYF. The CDR3 coding sequence is TGTGCCAGCAGCAAGCGGGACCAAGAGACCCAGTACTTC.

The chain employs TRBV5-1 and TRBJ1-2; no definite D call. Trimming removed 4 bases at V and 4 bases at J, with 17 bases between. CDR3 length equals 15 residues. Germline V CDR1 and CDR2: SGHRS, YFSETQ. DNA of the CDR3: TGCGCCAGCAGCCCCCTACCGGGAACAAGCTATGGCTACACCTTC. Protein sequence: CASSPLPGTSYGYTF.

This clone was seen a handful of times. The chain carries TRBV27 and TRBJ2-7; D is perhaps TRBD1 (6 bases). Germline V gene lookup returns CDR1 MNHEY and CDR2 SMNVEV (reference sequence). The V gene lost 5 bases and the J gene lost 3 bases, with 17 bases spanning the gap. This CDR3 is 15 amino acids long. The CDR3 nucleotides read TGTGCCAGCAGTCCCAGGGGTCAGGGCGACTACGAGCAGTACTTC. This sequence encodes CASSPRGQGDYEQYF.